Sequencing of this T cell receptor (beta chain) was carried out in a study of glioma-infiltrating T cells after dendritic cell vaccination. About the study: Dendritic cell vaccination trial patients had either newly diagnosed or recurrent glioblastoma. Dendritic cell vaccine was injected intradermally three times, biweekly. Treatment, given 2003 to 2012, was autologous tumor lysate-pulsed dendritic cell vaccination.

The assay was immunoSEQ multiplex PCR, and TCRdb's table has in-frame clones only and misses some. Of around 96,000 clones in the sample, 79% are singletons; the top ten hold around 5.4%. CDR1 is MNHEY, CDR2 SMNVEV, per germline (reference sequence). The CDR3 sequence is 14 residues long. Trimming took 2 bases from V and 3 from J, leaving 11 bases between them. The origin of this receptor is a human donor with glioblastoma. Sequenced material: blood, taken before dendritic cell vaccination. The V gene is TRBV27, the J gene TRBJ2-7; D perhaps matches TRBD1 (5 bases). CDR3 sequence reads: CASSLAGNRYEQYF. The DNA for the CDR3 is TGTGCCAGCAGTTTAGCAGGGAATCGCTACGAGCAGTACTTC.